This entry features one T cell receptor beta chain sequence. As yet, its antigen is unknown. V lost 4 bases, J lost 1 base, and 16 bases lay in between. The CDR3 runs to 16 residues. CDR1 and CDR2 from the germline V gene are SEHNR and FQNEAQ (reference sequence). This sample is drawn from a study of shared clonotypes between healthy human individuals. Study observations and caveats: Depth of sequencing was expected to influence donor clonotype sharing.

The table came from immunoSEQ multiplex PCR; TCRdb's copy has only in-frame clones and leaves some out. This table has around 1.9 million clones, 93% appearing once. Cells designated naive CD8 were CD45RO-negative and were positively selected for CCR7, with terminally differentiated effector memory CD45RA+ cells excluded. The TCR sequence derives from a man between 18 and 35 years old in good health. Some clones in this sample may be carry-over from other donors' samples. This sequence joins TRBV7-9 and TRBJ1-1, with TRBD1 as a possible D gene (5 bases). Sequencing input: naive CD8+ T cells from PBMCs. CDR3 protein: CASSYPPRGANTEAFF. The CDR3 DNA follows: TGTGCCAGCAGCTACCCGCCCCGAGGGGCGAACACTGAAGCTTTCTTT. The full variable domain, completed using reference TRBV7-9 and TRBJ1-1, is DTGVSQNPRHKITKRGQNVTFRCDPISEHNRLYWYRQTLGQGPEFLTYFQNEAQLEKSRLLSDRFSAERPKGSFSTLEIQRTEQGDSAMYLCASSYPPRGANTEAFFGQGTRLTVV.